The 8 T cell receptor beta chains given below trace back to one sample, sequenced in a study of blood T cell repertoires in COVID-19. Clones were read by immunoSEQ multiplex PCR, and TCRdb kept only the in-frame ones, dropping some. Of under 300,000 clones listed, approximately 87% are singletons. Specimen: peripheral blood. The source of these receptors is a man aged 55 to 70 with acute or convalescent COVID-19.

The genes are TRBV20-1 and TRBJ2-1; D remains unclear. This CDR3 comprises 14 residues. The germline gives CDR1 DFQATT, CDR2 SNEGSKA (reference sequence). V was trimmed by 3 bases and J by 8 bases, leaving 17 bases between them. This chain's CDR3 is CSASPRGVLYEQFF. DNA of the CDR3: TGCAGTGCTAGTCCGCGAGGTGTGCTGTATGAGCAGTTCTTC.

CDR3 sequence: CASSPLAGYEQYF. DNA of the CDR3: TGTGCCAGCAGTCCGCTAGCGGGGTACGAGCAGTACTTC. The J gene is TRBJ2-7, the V gene TRBV27, with TRBD2 matching 9 bases. J lost 4 bases, V lost 5 bases, and 3 bases had no gene match. The CDR3 has 13 residues. In germline, CDR1 is MNHEY, CDR2 SMNVEV (reference sequence).

This clone appeared a single time. The chain is built from TRBV19 and TRBJ2-1, with D maybe TRBD2 (6 bases). Per germline, CDR1 LNHDA and CDR2 SQIVND (reference sequence). V was cut by 6 bases and J by 8 bases, with 14 bases left in between. CDR3 length: 13 residues. This chain's CDR3 is CASSGGVRDEQFF. In DNA, the CDR3 is TGTGCCAGTAGCGGGGGAGTGAGAGATGAGCAGTTCTTC.

The chain combines TRBV4-3 with TRBJ2-7; D not resolved. The CDR3 has 14 residues. Germline V gives CDR1 LGHNA, CDR2 YSLEER. V lost 0 bases, J lost 8 bases, and 14 bases lay in between. The CDR3 is CASSQDSRYRKQYF. Here the CDR3 DNA reads TGCGCCAGCAGCCAAGATAGTCGGTACCGCAAGCAGTACTTC.

V usage is TRBV5-6 and J usage is TRBJ2-3, with 9 nucleotides matching TRBD1. V lost 2 bases and J lost 3; bases outside the gene matches: 1. The CDR3 has 14 residues. Germline CDR1 reads SGHDT; CDR2 reads YYEEEE. CDR3 residues: CASSLGTGTDTQYF. The CDR3 DNA follows: TGTGCCAGCAGCTTAGGGACAGGGACAGATACGCAGTATTTT.

This clone was seen a handful of times. The gene calls are TRBV27 and TRBJ1-6; D call uncertain. Germline CDR1 MNHEY, CDR2 SMNVEV (reference sequence). The CDR3 is 13 amino acids. Trimming cost V 9 bases and J 8 bases, with 14 bases left between them. CDR3 protein: CASRDAGDSPLHF. The DNA for the CDR3 is TGTGCCAGTAGAGACGCCGGGGATTCACCCCTCCACTTT.

The gene calls are TRBV19 and TRBJ1-1; 8 nucleotides agree with TRBD1. CDR3 length: 16 residues. The trim removed 8 bases at V and 3 bases at J, leaving 14 bases unmatched. Germline V gives CDR1 LNHDA, CDR2 SQIVND (reference sequence). The CDR3 region is CASVSGGSVIHTEAFF. The CDR3 DNA reads as TGTGCCAGTGTCTCAGGGGGCTCCGTTATCCACACTGAAGCTTTCTTT.

The rearrangement links TRBV20-1 to TRBJ2-7, with D tentatively TRBD1 (5 bases). The CDR3 is made up of 13 amino acids. Germline V lookup: CDR1 DFQATT, CDR2 SNEGSKA (reference sequence). V shed 3 bases and J shed 3 bases, with 12 bases lying between them. CDR3 bases: TGCAGTGCTAGTCTAGGGGCCGGCTACGAGCAGTACTTC. Translated, it gives CSASLGAGYEQYF.